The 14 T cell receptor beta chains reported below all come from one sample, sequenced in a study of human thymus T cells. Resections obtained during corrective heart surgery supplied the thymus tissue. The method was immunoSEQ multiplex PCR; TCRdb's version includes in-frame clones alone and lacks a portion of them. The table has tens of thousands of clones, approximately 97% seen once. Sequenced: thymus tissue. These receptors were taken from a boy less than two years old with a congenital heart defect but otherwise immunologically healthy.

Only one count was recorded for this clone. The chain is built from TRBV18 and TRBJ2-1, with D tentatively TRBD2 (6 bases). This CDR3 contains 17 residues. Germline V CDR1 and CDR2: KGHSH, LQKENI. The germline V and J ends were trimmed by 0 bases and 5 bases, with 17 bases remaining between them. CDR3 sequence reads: CASSPPSAGPPNNEQFF. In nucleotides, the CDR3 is TGTGCCAGCTCACCACCCTCTGCGGGGCCCCCAAACAATGAGCAGTTCTTC.

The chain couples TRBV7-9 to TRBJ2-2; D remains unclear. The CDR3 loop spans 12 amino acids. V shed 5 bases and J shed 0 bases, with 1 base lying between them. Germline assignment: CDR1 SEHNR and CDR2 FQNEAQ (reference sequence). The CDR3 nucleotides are TGTGCCAGCAGCCCGAACACCGGGGAGCTGTTTTTT. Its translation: CASSPNTGELFF.

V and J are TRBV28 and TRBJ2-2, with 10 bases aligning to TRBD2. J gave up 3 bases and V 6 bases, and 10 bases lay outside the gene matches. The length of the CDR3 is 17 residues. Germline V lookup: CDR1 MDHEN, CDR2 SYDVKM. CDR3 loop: CASRTLASGSHTGELFF. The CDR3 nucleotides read TGTGCCAGCAGAACCCTCGCTAGCGGGAGTCACACCGGGGAGCTGTTTTTT.

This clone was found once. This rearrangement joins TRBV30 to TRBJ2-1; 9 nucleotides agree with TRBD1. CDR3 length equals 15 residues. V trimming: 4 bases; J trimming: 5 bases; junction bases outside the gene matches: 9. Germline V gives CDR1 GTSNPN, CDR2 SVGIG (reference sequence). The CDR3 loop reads CAWIRMTGGHNEQFF. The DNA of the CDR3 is TGTGCCTGGATCCGGATGACAGGGGGGCACAATGAGCAGTTCTTC.

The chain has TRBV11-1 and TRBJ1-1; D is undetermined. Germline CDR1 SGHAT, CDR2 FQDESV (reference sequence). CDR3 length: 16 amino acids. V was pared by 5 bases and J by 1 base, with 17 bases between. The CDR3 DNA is TGTGCCAGCAGCGCACGCGCCGGACGGTCGAACACTGAAGCTTTCTTT. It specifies CASSARAGRSNTEAFF.

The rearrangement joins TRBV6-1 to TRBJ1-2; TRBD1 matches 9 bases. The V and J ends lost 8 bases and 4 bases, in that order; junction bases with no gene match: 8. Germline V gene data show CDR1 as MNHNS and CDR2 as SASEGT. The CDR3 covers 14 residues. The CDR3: CASRGQGCFYGYTF. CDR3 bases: TGTGCCAGCCGCGGACAGGGGTGCTTCTATGGCTACACCTTC.

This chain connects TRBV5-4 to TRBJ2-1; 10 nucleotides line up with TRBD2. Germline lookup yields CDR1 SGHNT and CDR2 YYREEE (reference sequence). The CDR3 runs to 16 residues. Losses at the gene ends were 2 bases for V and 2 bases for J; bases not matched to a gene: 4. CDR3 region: CASSLAGGPAYNEQFF. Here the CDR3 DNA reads TGTGCCAGCAGCTTAGCGGGAGGGCCGGCCTACAATGAGCAGTTCTTC.

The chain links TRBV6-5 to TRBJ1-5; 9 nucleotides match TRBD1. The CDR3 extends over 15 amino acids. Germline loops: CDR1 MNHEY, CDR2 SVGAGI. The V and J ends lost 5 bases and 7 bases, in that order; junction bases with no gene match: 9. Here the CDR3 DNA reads TGTGCCAGCAGTACCCGACAGGGGGTAGGGCAGCCCCAGCATTTT. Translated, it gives CASSTRQGVGQPQHF.

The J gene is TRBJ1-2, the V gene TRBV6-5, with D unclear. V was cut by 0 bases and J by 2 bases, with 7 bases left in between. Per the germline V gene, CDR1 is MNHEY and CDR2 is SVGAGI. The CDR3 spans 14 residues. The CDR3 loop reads CASSYSGENYGYTF. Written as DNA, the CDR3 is TGTGCCAGCAGTTACTCAGGAGAGAACTATGGCTACACCTTC.

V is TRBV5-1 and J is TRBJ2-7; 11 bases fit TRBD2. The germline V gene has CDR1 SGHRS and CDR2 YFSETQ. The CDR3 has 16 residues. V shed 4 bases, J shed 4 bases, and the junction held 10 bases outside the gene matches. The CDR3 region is CASSQGGRTSGYEQYF. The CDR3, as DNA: TGCGCCAGCAGCCAAGGAGGGAGGACTAGCGGGTACGAGCAGTACTTC.

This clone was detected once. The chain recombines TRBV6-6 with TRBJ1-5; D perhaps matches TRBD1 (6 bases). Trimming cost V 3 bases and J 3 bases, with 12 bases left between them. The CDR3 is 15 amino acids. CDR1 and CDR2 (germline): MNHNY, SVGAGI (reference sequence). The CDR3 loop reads CASSYSGGANQPQHF. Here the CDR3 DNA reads TGTGCCAGCAGTTATTCGGGGGGGGCCAATCAGCCCCAGCATTTT.

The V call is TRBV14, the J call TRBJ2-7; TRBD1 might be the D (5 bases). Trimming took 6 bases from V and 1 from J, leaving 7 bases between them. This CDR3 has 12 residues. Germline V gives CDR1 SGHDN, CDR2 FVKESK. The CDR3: CASRGVSYEQYF. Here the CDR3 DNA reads TGTGCCAGCAGAGGGGTATCCTACGAGCAGTACTTC.

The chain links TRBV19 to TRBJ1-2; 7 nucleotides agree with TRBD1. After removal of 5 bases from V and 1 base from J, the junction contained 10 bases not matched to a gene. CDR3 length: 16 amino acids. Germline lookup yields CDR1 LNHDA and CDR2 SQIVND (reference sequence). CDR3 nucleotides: TGTGCCAGTAGTCGGGGAGAGACAGGGCTTAACTATGGCTACACCTTC. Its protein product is CASSRGETGLNYGYTF. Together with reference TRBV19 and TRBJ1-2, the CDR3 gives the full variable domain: DGGITQSPKYLFRKEGQNVTLSCEQNLNHDAMYWYRQDPGQGLRLIYYSQIVNDFQKGDIAEGYSVSREKKESFPLTVTSAQKNPTAFYLCASSRGETGLNYGYTFGSGTRLTVV.

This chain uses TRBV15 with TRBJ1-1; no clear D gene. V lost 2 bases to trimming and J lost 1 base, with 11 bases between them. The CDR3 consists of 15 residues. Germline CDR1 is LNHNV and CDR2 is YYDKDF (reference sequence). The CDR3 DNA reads TGTGCCACCAGCAGACCGCCTTGGGGGAACACTGAAGCTTTCTTT. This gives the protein CATSRPPWGNTEAFF.